The clone carrying this TCR beta chain was found a few times. As yet, its antigen is unknown. The length of the CDR3 is 13 residues. Trimming removed 9 bases at V and 5 bases at J, with 13 bases between. CDR1 is MDHEN, CDR2 SYDVKM, per germline. MiXCR, applied by TCRdb to the reads, yields one record per CDR3 protein. The sample contains under 250,000 distinct CDR3 sequences, 9% to 15% of which appear only once. The source of the sample is a study of T cell repertoires in cytomegalovirus infection. As for the study in general: CMV infection plus the matching HLA type was flagged by public TCR beta signatures.

Regarding the study as a whole: Cumulative public TCR beta family frequency identified CMV carriers with the relevant HLA. The ex vivo response showed dominance by HLA-C-restricted CMV-specific TCR beta clonotypes.

The sequence was obtained from a human donor in good health (CMV status not recorded). Some clones in this sample may be carry-over from other donors' samples. The V gene is TRBV28, the J gene TRBJ2-2; D may match TRBD1 or TRBD2 (6 bases each). Sequencing input: PBMCs. The CDR3 protein is CASFGGGTGELFF. The CDR3 DNA sequence: TGTGCCAGTTTCGGAGGGGGTACCGGGGAGCTGTTTTTT.